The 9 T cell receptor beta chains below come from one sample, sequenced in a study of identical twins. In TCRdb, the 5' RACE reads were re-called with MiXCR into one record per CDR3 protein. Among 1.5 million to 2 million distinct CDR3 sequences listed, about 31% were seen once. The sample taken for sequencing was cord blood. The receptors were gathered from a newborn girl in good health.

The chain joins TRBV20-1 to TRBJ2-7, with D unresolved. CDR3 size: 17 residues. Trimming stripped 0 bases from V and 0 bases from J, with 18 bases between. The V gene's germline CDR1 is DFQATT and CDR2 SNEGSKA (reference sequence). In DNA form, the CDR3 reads TGCAGTGCTAGAGATTTCGGCCTCCTCGGCGGCTCCTACGAGCAGTACTTC. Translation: CSARDFGLLGGSYEQYF.

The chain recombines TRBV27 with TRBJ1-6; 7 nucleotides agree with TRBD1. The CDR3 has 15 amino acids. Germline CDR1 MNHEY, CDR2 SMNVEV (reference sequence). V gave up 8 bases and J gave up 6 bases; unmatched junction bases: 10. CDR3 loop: CASGITGDPNSPLHF. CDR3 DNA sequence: TGTGCCAGCGGGATTACAGGGGACCCTAATTCACCCCTCCACTTT.

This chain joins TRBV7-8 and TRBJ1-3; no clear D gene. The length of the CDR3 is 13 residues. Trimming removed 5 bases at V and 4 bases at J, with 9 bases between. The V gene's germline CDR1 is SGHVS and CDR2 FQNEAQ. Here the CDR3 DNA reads TGTGCCAGCAGCGTGGGCGTCGGAAACACCATATATTTT. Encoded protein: CASSVGVGNTIYF.

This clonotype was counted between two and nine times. The CDR3 loop reads CASSSRGAMYF. CDR3 DNA: TGTGCCAGCAGTTCAAGGGGGGCTATGTACTTC. V is TRBV12-3 or TRBV12-4 and J is TRBJ2-5; perhaps D is TRBD1 or TRBD2 (6 bases each). The CDR3 spans 11 residues. V shed 4 bases and J shed 13 bases, with 13 bases lying between them.

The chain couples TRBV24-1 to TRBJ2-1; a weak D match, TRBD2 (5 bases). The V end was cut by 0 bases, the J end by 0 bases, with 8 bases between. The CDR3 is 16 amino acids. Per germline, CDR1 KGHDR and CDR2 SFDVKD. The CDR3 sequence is CATSDLGESSYNEQFF. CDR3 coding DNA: TGTGCCACCAGTGATTTGGGGGAGAGCTCCTACAATGAGCAGTTCTTC.

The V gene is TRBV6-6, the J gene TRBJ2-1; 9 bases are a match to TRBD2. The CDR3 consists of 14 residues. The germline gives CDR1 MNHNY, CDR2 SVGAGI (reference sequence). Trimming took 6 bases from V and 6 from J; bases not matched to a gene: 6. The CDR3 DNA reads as TGTGCCAGCAGCCCCAATAGCGGGGGCAATGAGCAGTTCTTC. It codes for CASSPNSGGNEQFF.

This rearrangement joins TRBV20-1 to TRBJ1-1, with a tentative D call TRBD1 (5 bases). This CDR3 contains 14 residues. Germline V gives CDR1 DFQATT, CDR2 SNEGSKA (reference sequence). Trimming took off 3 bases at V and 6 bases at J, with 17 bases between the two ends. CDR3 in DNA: TGCAGTGCTAGTTTGGCAGGCCGGGGGGCTGAAGCTTTCTTT. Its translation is CSASLAGRGAEAFF.

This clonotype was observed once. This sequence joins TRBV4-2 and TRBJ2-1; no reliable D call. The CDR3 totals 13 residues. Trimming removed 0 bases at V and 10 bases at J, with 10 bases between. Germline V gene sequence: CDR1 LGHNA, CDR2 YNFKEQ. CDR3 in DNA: TGTGCCAGCAGCCAAGATCGCGCCTACGAGCAGTTCTTC. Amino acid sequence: CASSQDRAYEQFF.

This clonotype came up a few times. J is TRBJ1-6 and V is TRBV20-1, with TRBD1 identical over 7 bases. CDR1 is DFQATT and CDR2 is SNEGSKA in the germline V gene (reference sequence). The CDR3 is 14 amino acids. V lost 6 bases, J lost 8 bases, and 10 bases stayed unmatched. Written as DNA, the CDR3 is TGCAGTGCCCCCCGGGACAGTCATGATTCACCCCTCCACTTT. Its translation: CSAPRDSHDSPLHF.